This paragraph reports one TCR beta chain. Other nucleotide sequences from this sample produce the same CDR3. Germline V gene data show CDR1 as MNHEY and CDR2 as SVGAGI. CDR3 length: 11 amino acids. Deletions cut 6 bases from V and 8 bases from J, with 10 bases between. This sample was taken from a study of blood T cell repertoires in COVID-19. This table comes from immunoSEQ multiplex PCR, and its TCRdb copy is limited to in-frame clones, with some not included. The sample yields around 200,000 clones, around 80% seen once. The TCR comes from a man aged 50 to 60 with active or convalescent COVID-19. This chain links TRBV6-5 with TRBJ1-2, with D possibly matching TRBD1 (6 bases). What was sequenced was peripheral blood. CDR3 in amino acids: CASSTGYGYTF. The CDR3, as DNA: TGTGCCAGCAGCACAGGGTACGGCTACACCTTC.